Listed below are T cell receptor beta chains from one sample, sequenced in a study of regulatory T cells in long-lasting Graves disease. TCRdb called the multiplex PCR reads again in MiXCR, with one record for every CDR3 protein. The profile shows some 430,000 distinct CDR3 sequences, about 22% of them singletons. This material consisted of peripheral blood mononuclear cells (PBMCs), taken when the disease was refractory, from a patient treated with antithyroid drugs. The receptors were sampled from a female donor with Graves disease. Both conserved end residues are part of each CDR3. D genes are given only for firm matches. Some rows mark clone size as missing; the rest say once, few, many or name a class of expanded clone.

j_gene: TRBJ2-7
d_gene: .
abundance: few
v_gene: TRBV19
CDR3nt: TGTGCCAGTAGTCAACTAGACACGGGGGAGCAGTACTTC
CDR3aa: CASSQLDTGEQYF

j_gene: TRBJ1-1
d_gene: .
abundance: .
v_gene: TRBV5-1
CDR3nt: TGCGCCAGCAGCTTGGATACCCCAGACACTGAAGCTTTCTTT
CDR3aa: CASSLDTPDTEAFF

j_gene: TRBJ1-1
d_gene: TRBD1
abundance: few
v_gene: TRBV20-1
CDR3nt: TGCAGTGCCCAAAAAGACAGGGGCACTGAAGCTTTCTTT
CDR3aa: CSAQKDRGTEAFF

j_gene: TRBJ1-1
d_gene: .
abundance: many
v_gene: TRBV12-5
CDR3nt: TGTGCTAGTGGTTTGGACCAGGGATTCTACACTGAAGCTTTCTTT
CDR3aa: CASGLDQGFYTEAFF

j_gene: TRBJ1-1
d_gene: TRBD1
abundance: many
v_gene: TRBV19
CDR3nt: TGTGCCAGTAGTAATGACAGGGCGGGCAACACTGAAGCTTTCTTT
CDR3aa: CASSNDRAGNTEAFF

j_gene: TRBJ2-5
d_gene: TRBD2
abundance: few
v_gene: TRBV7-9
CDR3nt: TGTGCCAGCAGCTCGGACGGACTAGCGGGGGAACCCCAAGAGACCCAGTACTTC
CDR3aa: CASSSDGLAGEPQETQYF

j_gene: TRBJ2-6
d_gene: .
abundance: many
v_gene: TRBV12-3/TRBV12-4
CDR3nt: TGTGCCAGCAGTCTGGGACTTGCCTCTGGGGCCAACGTCCTGACTTTC
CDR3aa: CASSLGLASGANVLTF

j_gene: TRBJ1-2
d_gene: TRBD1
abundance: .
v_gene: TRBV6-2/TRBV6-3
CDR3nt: TGTGCCAGCAAGGGGGACAGGGCTAACTATGGCTACACCTTC
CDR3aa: CASKGDRANYGYTF

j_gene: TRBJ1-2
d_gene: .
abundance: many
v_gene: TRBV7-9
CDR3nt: TGTGCCAGCAGCTTGGCCGACGGCGGCTACACCTTC
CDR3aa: CASSLADGGYTF

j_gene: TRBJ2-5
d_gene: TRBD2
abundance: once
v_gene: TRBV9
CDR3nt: TGTGCCAGCAGCCCCCGCCCGACTAGCTACCTAGAGACCCAGTACTTC
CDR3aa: CASSPRPTSYLETQYF

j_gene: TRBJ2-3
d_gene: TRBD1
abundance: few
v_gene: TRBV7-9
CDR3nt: TGTGCCAGCAGCTTAGGTCAGGGGGCGAGGGATACGCAGTATTTT
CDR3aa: CASSLGQGARDTQYF

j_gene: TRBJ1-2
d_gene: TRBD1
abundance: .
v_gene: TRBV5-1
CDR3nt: TGCGCCAGCAGCCAAGGACAGGGGGGACACTATGGCTACACCTTC
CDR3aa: CASSQGQGGHYGYTF

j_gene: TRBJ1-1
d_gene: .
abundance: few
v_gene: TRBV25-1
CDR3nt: TGTGCCAGCAGAGGACTTAGGACGAGGGACGCCGTGAACACTGAAGCTTTCTTT
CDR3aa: CASRGLRTRDAVNTEAFF

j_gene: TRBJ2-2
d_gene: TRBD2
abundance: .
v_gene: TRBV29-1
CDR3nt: TGCAGCGTTCGTAGCGGGAGGGCCGTCACCGGGGAGCTGTTTTTT
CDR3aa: CSVRSGRAVTGELFF

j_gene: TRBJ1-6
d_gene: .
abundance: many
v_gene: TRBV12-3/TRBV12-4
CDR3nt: TGTGCCAGCAGTGCCCAACAGGGATCCGACTCACCCCTCCACTTT
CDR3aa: CASSAQQGSDSPLHF

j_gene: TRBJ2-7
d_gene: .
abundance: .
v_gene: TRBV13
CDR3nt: TGTGCCAGCAGCTTATTTCAAAGGAGGACTAGGGGGACCTACGAGCAGTACTTC
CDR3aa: CASSLFQRRTRGTYEQYF